What follows are 16 T cell receptor beta chains derived from one specimen sequenced in a study of T cell responses to AZD1222 COVID-19 vaccine. The assay was immunoSEQ multiplex PCR, and TCRdb's table has in-frame clones only and misses some. Of about 100,000 clones in the sample, around 83% were seen once. The material sequenced was peripheral blood, taken on day 0 of AZD1222 vaccination. The receptors derive from an adult in good health.

The chain combines TRBV10-1 with TRBJ1-1; 7 bases align to TRBD1. The CDR3 spans 15 residues. V trimming: 8 bases; J trimming: 2 bases; junction bases outside the gene matches: 11. CDR1 is WNHNN and CDR2 is SYGVQD in the germline V gene (reference sequence). DNA of the CDR3: TGCGCCAGCTCCAGAGGGGGGACAGACAACACTGAAGCTTTCTTT. As protein: CASSRGGTDNTEAFF.

The chain carries TRBV3-1 (or the pseudogene TRBV3-2) and TRBJ1-2; 12 bases match TRBD1. After removal of 2 bases from V and 7 bases from J, the junction contained 8 bases not matched to a gene. This CDR3 has 16 residues. Germline V gives CDR1 LGHDT, CDR2 YNNKEL (reference sequence). CDR3 coding DNA: TGTGCCAGCAGCCAACGAGGGGACAGGGGGCATGGTGGCTACACCTTC. As protein: CASSQRGDRGHGGYTF.

V usage is TRBV7-9 and J usage is TRBJ1-4; 7 nucleotides align to TRBD1. With 5 bases clipped from V and 8 bases from J, the junction kept 8 bases outside the gene matches. CDR3 length: 14 amino acids. Looked up from germline, CDR1 is SEHNR and CDR2 is FQNEAQ (reference sequence). CDR3 coding DNA: TGTGCCAGCAGCCCCCGACAGGGCGGCGAAAAACTGTTTTTT. Its translation: CASSPRQGGEKLFF.

This clone was observed once. The chain combines TRBV6-1 with TRBJ2-5; 10 bases agree with TRBD2. CDR3 length: 18 residues. Germline assignment: CDR1 MNHNS and CDR2 SASEGT. J lost 6 bases, V lost 0 bases, and 13 bases had no gene match. The CDR3 region has the DNA TGTGCCAGCAGTGAAGCTCAGCGGGGGGGCGGAAGCTATAAGACCCAGTACTTC. Translation: CASSEAQRGGGSYKTQYF.

V gene TRBV3-1 (or the pseudogene TRBV3-2) combines with J gene TRBJ2-7; 12 bases are shared with TRBD2. Germline V gives CDR1 LGHDT, CDR2 YNNKEL (reference sequence). The CDR3 runs 19 residues. V shed 1 base and J 5 bases; nucleotides not matched to a gene: 15. The CDR3: CASSQVLPSGGAFTHEQYF. The CDR3, as DNA: TGTGCCAGCAGCCAAGTTTTACCTAGCGGGGGGGCCTTCACCCACGAGCAGTACTTC.

The rearrangement links TRBV11-2 to TRBJ1-4, with D unresolved. Germline V lookup: CDR1 SGHAT, CDR2 FQNNGV. The V gene lost 3 bases and the J gene lost 11 bases, with 13 bases spanning the gap. The CDR3 is made up of 13 amino acids. The CDR3 DNA follows: TGTGCCAGCAGCTTGAACGTCCAGCGGAAACTGTTTTTT. Encoded protein: CASSLNVQRKLFF.

This clone was observed once. The chain uses TRBV6-5 and TRBJ1-1, with TRBD1 as a possible D gene (5 bases). CDR1 MNHEY and CDR2 SVGAGI come from the germline V gene. Trimming pared 7 bases from V and 3 bases from J, leaving 12 bases between. The CDR3 has 13 residues. The CDR3 region is CASKRQGDTEAFF. CDR3 coding DNA: TGTGCCAGCAAGCGGCAGGGCGACACTGAAGCTTTCTTT.

This rearrangement joins TRBV5-5 to TRBJ2-2; D unresolved. CDR1 and CDR2 from the germline V gene are SGHKS and YYEKEE (reference sequence). The germline V and J ends were trimmed by 0 bases and 6 bases, with 3 bases remaining between them. The CDR3 contains 12 residues. The CDR3 reads CASSLEAGELFF. In DNA, the CDR3 is TGTGCCAGCAGCTTGGAGGCCGGGGAGCTGTTTTTT.

The chain employs TRBV6-5 and TRBJ2-5; 7 positions agree with TRBD1. V shed 6 bases, J shed 4 bases, and the junction held 5 bases outside the gene matches. Germline values: CDR1 MNHEY, CDR2 SVGAGI. The CDR3 has 13 amino acids. CDR3 bases: TGTGCCAGCAGGGGACAGACAAGAGAGACCCAGTACTTC. Its protein product is CASRGQTRETQYF.

The chain uses TRBV19 and TRBJ2-2; 10 bases map to TRBD2. The CDR3 is made up of 15 amino acids. V dropped 7 bases and J dropped 4; count of bases not matched to a gene: 6. CDR1 and CDR2 from the germline V gene are LNHDA and SQIVND (reference sequence). As DNA, the CDR3 is TGTGCCAGTAAGCGGGGGGGTCGTATCACCGGGGAGCTGTTTTTT. Translation gives CASKRGGRITGELFF.

This clone was detected a few times. This chain joins TRBV30 and TRBJ1-6; a weak D match, TRBD1 (5 bases). CDR1 GTSNPN and CDR2 SVGIG come from the germline V gene (reference sequence). V lost 0 bases to trimming and J lost 6 bases, with 15 bases between them. This CDR3 comprises 16 residues. CDR3 sequence reads: CAWSVSQGSGNSPLHF. DNA for the CDR3: TGTGCCTGGAGTGTCTCCCAGGGTAGCGGTAATTCACCCCTCCACTTT.

The V and J genes are TRBV5-1 and TRBJ2-5, with 11 bases aligning to TRBD2. The CDR3 runs 16 residues. The V and J ends lost 1 base and 4 bases, in that order; junction bases with no gene match: 6. Germline V lookup: CDR1 SGHRS, CDR2 YFSETQ. In DNA, the CDR3 is TGCGCCAGCAGCTTGTGGCTAGCGGGGGGAGGAGAGACCCAGTACTTC. Its protein product is CASSLWLAGGGETQYF.

This sequence joins TRBV7-2 and TRBJ2-7; TRBD1 matches at 7 bases. The CDR3 covers 15 residues. V lost 1 base and J lost 2; bases outside the gene matches: 5. Looked up from germline, CDR1 is SGHTA and CDR2 is FQGNSA. CDR3 loop: CASSLGQGITYEQYF. In DNA, the CDR3 is TGTGCCAGCAGCTTAGGACAGGGAATAACCTACGAGCAGTACTTC.

The V and J genes are TRBV5-1 and TRBJ2-3, with a possible D match to TRBD2 (6 bases). This CDR3 has 14 residues. Deletions cut 3 bases from V and 4 bases from J, with 12 bases between. Germline CDR1 and CDR2: SGHRS and YFSETQ. The CDR3 DNA follows: TGCGCCAGCAGCTCTCGACTAGGCGCAGATACGCAGTATTTT. This translates into CASSSRLGADTQYF.

V gene TRBV7-2 combines with J gene TRBJ2-1; TRBD2 matches 11 bases. The length of the CDR3 is 15 residues. The V segment lost 4 bases and the J segment 7 bases; nucleotides outside the gene matches: 6. Looked up from germline, CDR1 is SGHTA and CDR2 is FQGNSA. The CDR3 here is CASSSVAGGPNEQFF. Here the CDR3 DNA reads TGTGCCAGCAGCTCGGTAGCGGGGGGGCCTAATGAGCAGTTCTTC.

This clone was recorded at least ten times. This chain links TRBV15 with TRBJ2-1, with TRBD1 matching over 10 bases. CDR3 length: 14 residues. Unmatched junction bases numbered 2, after V lost 4 bases and J lost 5 bases. Germline V gene data show CDR1 as LNHNV and CDR2 as YYDKDF (reference sequence). The chain's CDR3 is CATSIGQGDNEQFF. For the CDR3, the DNA is TGTGCCACCAGCATCGGACAGGGGGACAATGAGCAGTTCTTC.